This T cell receptor (beta chain) emerged from a study of cytomegalovirus exposure and HLA in healthy donors. Amplification used 60 Vbeta primers and 13 Jbeta primers. The table came from immunoSEQ multiplex PCR; TCRdb's copy has only in-frame clones and leaves some out. The sample records 85,000 to 90,000 clones, approximately 79% being singletons. Points on this clone: Its antigen remains unidentified.

CDR1 and CDR2 from the germline V gene are MRHNA and SNTAGT. Trimming took 4 bases from V and 13 from J, leaving 16 bases between them. The length of the CDR3 is 13 residues. General study points: The CMV antigen specificity of a few CMV-associated chains was confirmed through in vitro analysis. Relative to the approximately 630-donor mean, N-insertions were reportedly fewer in an Asian-associated ancestry cluster in a later analysis. The study had only CMV serostatus as immune exposure information.

Healthy bone marrow donors supplied every sample. The sequenced sample consisted of PBMCs. This TCR came from a man between 25 and 39 years old in good health and CMV-seronegative. The chain recombines TRBV6-4 with TRBJ1-4; D ambiguous. CDR3 sequence reads: CASSGETIRGLFF. In nucleotides, the CDR3 is TGTGCCAGCAGTGGGGAGACGATTCGGGGACTGTTTTTT.